This is a list of T cell receptor beta chains from one sample in a study of T cell repertoires in cytomegalovirus infection. TCRdb re-called the reads through MiXCR, storing one row per CDR3 protein. The table records roughly 250,000 distinct CDR3 sequences, over 9% of them present only once. Sequenced input: PBMCs. The receptor set was obtained from a human donor in good health (CMV status not recorded). Some clones in this sample may be carry-over from other donors' samples. The CDR3 runs from the conserved cysteine through the conserved F or W. Each record gives: CDR3 DNA, CDR3 protein, D gene, J gene, V gene, clone size. A D gene is named only where the DNA matches it firmly. Expanded clones are given a class, and other clones once, few, many or no size at all.

TGTGCCAGCAGTTACTTGGACAGGGAGAGCACTGAAGCTTTCTTT	CASSYLDRESTEAFF	TRBD1	TRBJ1-1	TRBV6-6	few
TGTGCCAGCACCCTGGGACCTTCCAATCAGCCCCAGCATTTT	CASTLGPSNQPQHF	-	TRBJ1-5	TRBV7-2	medium-sized
TGTGCCAGCAGGAATAACTATAGCAATCAGCCCCAGCATTTT	CASRNNYSNQPQHF	-	TRBJ1-5	TRBV6-1	many
TGCAGTGCTAGTAGCGGGGGTCTGGAGACCCAGTACTTC	CSASSGGLETQYF	TRBD2	TRBJ2-5	TRBV20-1	-
TGTGCCACCAGCAGATCCGACAGGGAGGCAGATACGCAGTATTTT	CATSRSDREADTQYF	-	TRBJ2-3	TRBV15	few
TGTGCCAGCAGTTCGGGACAGGGACAGCCCCAGCATTTT	CASSSGQGQPQHF	TRBD1	TRBJ1-5	TRBV28	few
-	CASSLVGPGNQPQHF	-	TRBJ1-5	TRBV7-2	many
TGTGCCAGCAGCTTAACAGCGGGAGTCGGGGAGACCCAGTACTTC	CASSLTAGVGETQYF	TRBD2	TRBJ2-5	TRBV7-2	many
TGTGCCAGCAGCTTAAAAGCGGGAGGCACCGGGGAGCTGTTTTTT	CASSLKAGGTGELFF	TRBD2	TRBJ2-2	TRBV7-2	many
TGCGCCAGCCGGACTAGCGGGATCCCTGGGGCCAACGTCCTGACTTTC	CASRTSGIPGANVLTF	TRBD2	TRBJ2-6	TRBV5-1	-
TGTGCCAGCAGCTTAGAGGCTAGCGGGAGGGGCGCCCAGTACTTC	CASSLEASGRGAQYF	TRBD2	TRBJ2-5	TRBV7-2	many
TGTGCCACCAGTGATTTTAAGGGCTACACAGATACGCAGTATTTT	CATSDFKGYTDTQYF	-	TRBJ2-3	TRBV24-1	many
TGTGCCAGTAGTATAAAGGATGAGCAGTTCTTC	CASSIKDEQFF	-	TRBJ2-1	TRBV19	many
TGTGCCAGCAGCTGGACAGGGGAAGCCTACGAGCAGTACTTC	CASSWTGEAYEQYF	TRBD1	TRBJ2-7	TRBV7-9	many
TGTGCCAGCAGCTTCCGGACAGGGGGCATTGGAAACACCATATATTTT	CASSFRTGGIGNTIYF	TRBD1	TRBJ1-3	TRBV6-1	many
TGTGCCAGCAGCTCTGGGACATATCAAGAGACCCAGTACTTC	CASSSGTYQETQYF	-	TRBJ2-5	TRBV6-5	-
TGTGCCAGCAGTTCGGACATCCGCAACACTGAAGCTTTCTTT	CASSSDIRNTEAFF	-	TRBJ1-1	TRBV28	few
TGTGCCAGCAGTTACAGGGATAGCAATCAGCCCCAGCATTTT	CASSYRDSNQPQHF	-	TRBJ1-5	TRBV6-2/TRBV6-3	many
TGTGCCAGCACCCGGGGCAGCGCCGGGGAGCTGTTTTTT	CASTRGSAGELFF	-	TRBJ2-2	TRBV7-9	many
TGCAGTGCGGCTACAGGGGGCTTCGACACAGATACGCAGTATTTT	CSAATGGFDTDTQYF	TRBD1	TRBJ2-3	TRBV20-1	many
TGTGCCAGCAGCGTAGGACAGATACAAGACAATGAGCAGTTCTTC	CASSVGQIQDNEQFF	-	TRBJ2-1	TRBV9	-
TGTGCCACCAGTGACGGCAGGGGAATGGAAAAACTGTTTTTT	CATSDGRGMEKLFF	-	TRBJ1-4	TRBV24-1	-
TGCGCCAGCAGCCGCATAACGACTAGCGACTACAATGAGCAGTTCTTC	CASSRITTSDYNEQFF	TRBD2	TRBJ2-1	TRBV5-1	few
TGTGCCACAAAGCTTACTAACGGACAGGTGCCAGAGACCCAGTACTTC	CATKLTNGQVPETQYF	TRBD1	TRBJ2-5	TRBV7-2	many
TGTGCCAGCAGCCCCACCAGGGGGGGCTCCTACAATGAGCAGTTCTTC	CASSPTRGGSYNEQFF	-	TRBJ2-1	TRBV7-3	-
TGTGCCAGCAGTTTAGGACTAGCGCGAAATGAGCAGTTCTTC	CASSLGLARNEQFF	TRBD2	TRBJ2-1	TRBV12-3/TRBV12-4	many
TGTGCCAGCAGGGGCCCTCTCCCTTACAATGAGCAGTTCTTC	CASRGPLPYNEQFF	-	TRBJ2-1	TRBV3-1	-
TGTGCCAGCAGCCAAGGACTAGCGAACCAAGAGACCCAGTACTTC	CASSQGLANQETQYF	TRBD2	TRBJ2-5	TRBV3-1	-
TGTGCCAGCAGTACCGGGACTGAAGGTGGCAATGAGCAGTTCTTC	CASSTGTEGGNEQFF	-	TRBJ2-1	TRBV7-3	many
TGTGCCAGCAGCCTCAGCGGAGACGCCTATGGCTACACCTTC	CASSLSGDAYGYTF	-	TRBJ1-2	TRBV12-3/TRBV12-4	-
TGTGCCAGCAGCTTGGTTGCGGGAGGACTCACCACAGATACGCAGTATTTT	CASSLVAGGLTTDTQYF	TRBD2	TRBJ2-3	TRBV5-5	-
TGTGCCAGTAGTGTTTGGACAGGGATCAACACTGAAGCTTTCTTT	CASSVWTGINTEAFF	TRBD1	TRBJ1-1	TRBV19	many
TGTGCCAGCAGCTTGGGGGGGATCCTAGCGGTCGAGCAGTACTTC	CASSLGGILAVEQYF	TRBD2	TRBJ2-7	TRBV5-4	-
TGTGCCAGCAGTCCCCCGAGAGGACAGGGGAACTCTGGAAACACCATATATTTT	CASSPPRGQGNSGNTIYF	TRBD1	TRBJ1-3	TRBV6-6	-
TGTGCCAGCAGCTTGAGCGGGGGGGAAGGTGAGCAGTTCTTC	CASSLSGGEGEQFF	TRBD2	TRBJ2-1	TRBV7-2	many
TGTGCCAGCAGCGGATCAGGGAACAGGAATGAGCAGTTCTTC	CASSGSGNRNEQFF	-	TRBJ2-1	TRBV11-1	many
TGCGCCAGCAGCCAAGTGGGGGACAGCGGCGGAAAGACCCAGTACTTC	CASSQVGDSGGKTQYF	TRBD1	TRBJ2-5	TRBV4-3	-
TGTGCCACCCTGTCGGGAGGCACCTCCTACGAGCAGTACTTC	CATLSGGTSYEQYF	TRBD2	TRBJ2-7	TRBV6-1	many
TGCGCCAGCAGCCAAGATCCGGGGACAGGGTCTTTCTACGAGCAGTACTTC	CASSQDPGTGSFYEQYF	TRBD1	TRBJ2-7	TRBV4-3	-
TGTGCCAGCAGCCAAGGTGGGCCTGGGGAGACCCAGTACTTC	CASSQGGPGETQYF	-	TRBJ2-5	TRBV3-1	-
TGCGCCAGCAGCCCCATGGTGGGACAGGGTAGCGGCTACACCTTC	CASSPMVGQGSGYTF	TRBD1	TRBJ1-2	TRBV5-1	-
TGTGCCAGCAGAGCGGACAGCGTCTTGGCTGAAGCTTTCTTT	CASRADSVLAEAFF	-	TRBJ1-1	TRBV28	-
TGTGCCAGCGGGACGACCGTTATGGGGGACACTGAAGCTTTCTTT	CASGTTVMGDTEAFF	-	TRBJ1-1	TRBV28	-
TGTGCCAGTAGTATAGGCGGCCCCGTGAAGGAAAAACTGTTTTTT	CASSIGGPVKEKLFF	-	TRBJ1-4	TRBV19	few
TGTGCCAGCTCACCACCGGGACAGAGATACGAGCAGTACTTC	CASSPPGQRYEQYF	TRBD1	TRBJ2-7	TRBV18	-
TGCAGTGCTAGACCCGACAGTGCCCTGGGGCCCCAGCATTTT	CSARPDSALGPQHF	-	TRBJ1-5	TRBV20-1	few
TGTGCCAGCAGCTTGGAGAGCAATCAGCCCCAGCATTTT	CASSLESNQPQHF	-	TRBJ1-5	TRBV7-8	many
TGCAGTGCTAGAGATAAAGGGGATCAGCCCCAGCATTTT	CSARDKGDQPQHF	-	TRBJ1-5	TRBV20-1	few
TGTGCCAGTAGTGGCTTCAGAACAGGGGAAACCGGGGAGCTGTTTTTT	CASSGFRTGETGELFF	TRBD1	TRBJ2-2	TRBV19	-
TGTGCCAGCAGTTCCCCCGATGAAGGGCCCAAAAACATTCAGTACTTC	CASSSPDEGPKNIQYF	-	TRBJ2-4	TRBV28	few
TGTGCCAGTAGTATAGACGGGACTTCTAATGAGCAGTTCTTC	CASSIDGTSNEQFF	-	TRBJ2-1	TRBV19	few
TGTGCCAGCAGCTTAAAGTTTGGGACGGTGTTCTCCTACGAGCAGTACTTC	CASSLKFGTVFSYEQYF	-	TRBJ2-7	TRBV11-3	many
TGTGCCAGCAGTTTCCCTGGACAGCAACTGCAGTATTTT	CASSFPGQQLQYF	-	TRBJ2-3	TRBV28	many
TGTGCCAGCAGCCAAGATCGGCCAGTCTCCTACGAGCAGTACTTC	CASSQDRPVSYEQYF	-	TRBJ2-7	TRBV3-1	-
TGTGCCAGCAGCTCGGGGACTAGCCGGTACTATGAGCAGTTCTTC	CASSSGTSRYYEQFF	TRBD2	TRBJ2-1	TRBV7-2	many